Each of the 8 T cell receptor beta chains below was sequenced from the same sample in a study of blood T cells in healthy people across ages. A J-beta primer mix and a sample-barcoded 5' primer were used in a second PCR of roughly 6 to 11 cycles. TCRdb redid the calling of the 5' RACE reads with MiXCR, one entry per CDR3 protein. The sample includes 700,000 to 900,000 distinct CDR3 sequences, around 24% of them seen just once. This same sample was also part of a study on T cells of mothers and their children.

Sequencing used blood. The receptors shown here come from a boy aged 5-17 years in good health.

The chain has TRBV6-2 or TRBV6-3 and TRBJ2-3; perhaps TRBD2 as D (5 bases). Trimming removed 4 bases at V and 4 bases at J, with 12 bases between. The CDR3 is 14 residues long. Germline V gene data show CDR1 as MNHEY and CDR2 as SVGEGT. The CDR3 here is CASSSIGRADTQYF. The CDR3 DNA is TGTGCCAGCAGTTCGATAGGGAGAGCAGATACGCAGTATTTT.

In the case of this clonotype: The final CDR3 position lacks the conserved phenylalanine or tryptophan, pointing to a likely read error. The chain joins TRBV20-1 to TRBJ2-3, with D possibly TRBD1 on 5 matching bases. Deletions cut 3 bases from V and 6 bases from J, with 10 bases between. This CDR3 contains 12 residues. Germline V lookup: CDR1 DFQATT, CDR2 SNEGSKA (reference sequence). The CDR3 coding sequence is TGCAGTGCTAGTGAAGGGGCGGATACGCAGTATCTT. Translating gives CSASEGADTQYL.

This clonotype has more than one count but fewer than ten. At one boundary the junction diverges from the germline segment, which might be a read error. The gene calls are TRBV5-1 and TRBJ2-5, with D possibly TRBD2 on 5 matching bases. The CDR3 has 14 residues. Germline V gene lookup returns CDR1 SGHRS and CDR2 YFSETQ. CDR3 sequence: CASSLGVSYNERFF. CDR3 DNA: TGCGCCAGCAGCTTGGGCGTCTCCTACAATGAGCGGTTCTTC.

The CDR3 reads CASSDPSLGANVLTF. The CDR3 bases are TGTGCCAGCAGTGACCCAAGTCTTGGGGCCAACGTCCTGACTTTC. The V call is TRBV2, the J call TRBJ2-6; no clear D. The V gene lost 3 bases and the J gene lost 3 bases, with 9 bases spanning the gap. CDR3 length: 15 amino acids. The germline V gene encodes CDR1 SNHLY and CDR2 FYNNEI. The full variable domain, rest sourced from reference TRBV2 and TRBJ2-6, is EPEVTQTPSHQVTQMGQEVILRCVPISNHLYFYWYRQILGQKVEFLVSFYNNEISEKSEIFDDQFSVERPDGSNFTLKIRSTKLEDSAMYFCASSDPSLGANVLTFGAGSRLTVL.

J is TRBJ2-5 and V is TRBV29-1; D call uncertain. The J call is uncertain, as TRBJ2-7 better fits the DNA end. Germline CDR1 SQVTM, CDR2 ANQGSEA. The CDR3 is 11 residues long. Here the CDR3 DNA reads TGCAGCGTTGGGATCGGGTACGAGCAGTACTTC. Translation: CSVGIGYEQYF.

The chain carries TRBV9 and TRBJ2-7; 8 bases align to TRBD2. The CDR3 totals 17 residues. The junction had 17 bases not matched to a gene; V was cut back by 4 bases and J by 5 bases. Per the germline V gene, CDR1 is SGDLS and CDR2 is YYNGEE. In DNA, the CDR3 is TGTGCCAGCAGCCTCACCCTTGGCGGGGGGCCTTCCCACGAGCAGTACTTC. Protein product: CASSLTLGGGPSHEQYF.

This chain links TRBV3-1 with TRBJ1-5, with TRBD1 matching 9 bases. Germline V gene sequence: CDR1 LGHDT, CDR2 YNNKEL (reference sequence). The CDR3 has 16 amino acids. V lost 5 bases, J lost 2 bases, and 7 bases stayed unmatched. CDR3 nucleotides: TGTGCCAGCAGCGGGACAGGGAGAAATCGCAATCAGCCCCAGCATTTT. Its translation: CASSGTGRNRNQPQHF.

The chain links TRBV27 to TRBJ2-3; no firm D call. CDR1 MNHEY and CDR2 SMNVEV come from the germline V gene (reference sequence). The CDR3 covers 10 residues. V lost 11 bases and J 3 bases, leaving 6 bases between the germline ends. The DNA of the CDR3 is TGTGCCGTCGGAACAGATACGCAGTATTTT. It yields the protein CAVGTDTQYF.